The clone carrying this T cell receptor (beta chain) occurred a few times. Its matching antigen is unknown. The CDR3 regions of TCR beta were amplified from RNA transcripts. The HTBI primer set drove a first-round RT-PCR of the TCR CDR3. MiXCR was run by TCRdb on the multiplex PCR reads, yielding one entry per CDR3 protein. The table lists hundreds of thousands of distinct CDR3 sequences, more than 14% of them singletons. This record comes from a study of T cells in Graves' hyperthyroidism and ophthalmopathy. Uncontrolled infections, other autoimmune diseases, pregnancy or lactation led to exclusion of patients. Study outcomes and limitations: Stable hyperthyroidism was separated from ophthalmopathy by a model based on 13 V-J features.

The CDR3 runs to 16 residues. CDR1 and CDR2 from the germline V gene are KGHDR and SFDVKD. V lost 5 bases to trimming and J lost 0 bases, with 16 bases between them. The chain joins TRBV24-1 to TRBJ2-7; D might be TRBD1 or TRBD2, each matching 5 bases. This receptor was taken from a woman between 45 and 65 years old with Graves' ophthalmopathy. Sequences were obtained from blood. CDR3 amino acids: CATSGIKDGGSYEQYF. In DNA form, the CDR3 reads TGTGCCACCAGTGGAATAAAAGATGGGGGCTCCTACGAGCAGTACTTC.